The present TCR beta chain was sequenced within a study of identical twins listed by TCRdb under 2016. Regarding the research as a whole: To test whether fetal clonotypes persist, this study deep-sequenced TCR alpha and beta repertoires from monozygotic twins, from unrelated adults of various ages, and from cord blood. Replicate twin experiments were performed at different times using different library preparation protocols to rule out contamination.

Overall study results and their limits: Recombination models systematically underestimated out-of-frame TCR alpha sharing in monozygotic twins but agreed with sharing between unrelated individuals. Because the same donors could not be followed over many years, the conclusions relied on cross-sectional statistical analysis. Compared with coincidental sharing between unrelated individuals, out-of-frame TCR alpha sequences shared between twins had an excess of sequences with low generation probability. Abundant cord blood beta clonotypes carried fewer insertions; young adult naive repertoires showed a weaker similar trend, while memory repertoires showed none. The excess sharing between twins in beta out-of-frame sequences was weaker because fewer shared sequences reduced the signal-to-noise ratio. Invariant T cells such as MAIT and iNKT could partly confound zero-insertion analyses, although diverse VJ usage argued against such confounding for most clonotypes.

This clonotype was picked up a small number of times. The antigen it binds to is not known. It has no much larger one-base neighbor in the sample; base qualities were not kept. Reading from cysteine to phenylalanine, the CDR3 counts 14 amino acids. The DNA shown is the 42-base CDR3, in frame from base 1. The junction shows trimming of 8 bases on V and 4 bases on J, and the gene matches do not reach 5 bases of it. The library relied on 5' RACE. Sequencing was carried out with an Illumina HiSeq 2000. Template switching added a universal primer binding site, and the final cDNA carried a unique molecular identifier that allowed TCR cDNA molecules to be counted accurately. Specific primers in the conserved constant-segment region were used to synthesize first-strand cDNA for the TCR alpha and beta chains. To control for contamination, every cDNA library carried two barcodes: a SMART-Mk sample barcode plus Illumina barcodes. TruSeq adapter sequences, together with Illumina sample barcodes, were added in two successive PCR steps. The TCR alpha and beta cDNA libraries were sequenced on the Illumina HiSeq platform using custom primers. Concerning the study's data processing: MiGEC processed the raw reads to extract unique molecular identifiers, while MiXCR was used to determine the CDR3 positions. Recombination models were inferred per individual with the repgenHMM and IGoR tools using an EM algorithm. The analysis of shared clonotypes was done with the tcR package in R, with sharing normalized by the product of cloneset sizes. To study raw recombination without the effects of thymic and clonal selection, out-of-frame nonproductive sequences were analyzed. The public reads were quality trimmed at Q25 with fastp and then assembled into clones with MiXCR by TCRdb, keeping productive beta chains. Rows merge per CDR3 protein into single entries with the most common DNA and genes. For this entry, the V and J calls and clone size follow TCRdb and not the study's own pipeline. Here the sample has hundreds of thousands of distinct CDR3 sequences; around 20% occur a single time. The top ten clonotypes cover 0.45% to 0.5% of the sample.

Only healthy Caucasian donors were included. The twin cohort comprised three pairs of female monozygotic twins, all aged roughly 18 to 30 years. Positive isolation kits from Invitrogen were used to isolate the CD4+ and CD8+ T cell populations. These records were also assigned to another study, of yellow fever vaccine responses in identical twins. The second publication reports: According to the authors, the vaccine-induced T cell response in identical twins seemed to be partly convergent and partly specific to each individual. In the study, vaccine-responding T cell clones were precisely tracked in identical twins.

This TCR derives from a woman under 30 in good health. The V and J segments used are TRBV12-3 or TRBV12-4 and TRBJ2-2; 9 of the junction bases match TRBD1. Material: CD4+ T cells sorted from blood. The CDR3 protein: CASWSTGGTGELFF. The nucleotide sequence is TGTGCCAGCTGGTCGACAGGGGGCACCGGGGAGCTGTTTTTT.